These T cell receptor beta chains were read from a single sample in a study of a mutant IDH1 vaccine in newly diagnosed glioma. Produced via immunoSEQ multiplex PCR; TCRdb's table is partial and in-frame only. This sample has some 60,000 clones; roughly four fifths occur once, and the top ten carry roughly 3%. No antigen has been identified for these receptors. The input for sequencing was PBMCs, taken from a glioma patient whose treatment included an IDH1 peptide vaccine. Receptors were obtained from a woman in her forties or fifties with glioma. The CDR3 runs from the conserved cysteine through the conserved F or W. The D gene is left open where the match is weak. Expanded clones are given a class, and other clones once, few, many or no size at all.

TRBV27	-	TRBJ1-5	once	CASSSRDNRQPQHF	TGTGCCAGCAGTTCCCGGGACAACCGTCAGCCCCAGCATTTT
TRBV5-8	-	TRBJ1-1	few	CASSLAVRGWTEAFF	TGTGCCAGCAGCTTGGCCGTAAGGGGATGGACTGAAGCTTTCTTT
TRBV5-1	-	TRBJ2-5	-	CASSLGPKYQETQYF	TGCGCCAGCAGCTTGGGTCCCAAGTACCAAGAGACCCAGTACTTC
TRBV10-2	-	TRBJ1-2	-	CASASENYGYTF	TGCGCCAGCGCGTCGGAGAATTATGGCTACACCTTC
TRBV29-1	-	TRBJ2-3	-	CSVGRDTDTQYF	TGCAGCGTTGGGCGCGACACAGATACGCAGTATTTT
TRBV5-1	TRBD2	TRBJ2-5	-	CASSLALRGGQETQYF	TGCGCCAGCAGCTTGGCCTTGCGGGGGGGCCAAGAGACCCAGTACTTC
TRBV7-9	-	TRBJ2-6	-	CASSLAAGGISGANVLTF	TGTGCCAGCAGCTTAGCTGCCGGGGGAATCTCTGGGGCCAACGTCCTGACTTTC
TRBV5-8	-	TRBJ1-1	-	CASSFRGSGTEAFF	TGTGCCAGCAGCTTCAGGGGTTCTGGCACTGAAGCTTTCTTT
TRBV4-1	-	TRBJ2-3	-	CASSGEEWAADTQYF	TGCGCCAGCAGCGGGGAAGAGTGGGCAGCAGATACGCAGTATTTT
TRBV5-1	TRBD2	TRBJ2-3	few	CASRAGYTDTQYF	TGCGCCAGCAGAGCGGGGTACACAGATACGCAGTATTTT
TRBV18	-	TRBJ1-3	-	CASSSGSSSGNTIYF	TGTGCCAGCTCATCGGGGTCAAGCTCTGGAAACACCATATATTTT
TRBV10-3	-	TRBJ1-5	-	CAISSSTGAGNQPQHF	TGTGCCATCAGTTCCTCTACGGGGGCCGGCAATCAGCCCCAGCATTTT
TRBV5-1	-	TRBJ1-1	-	CASSLGGATEAFF	TGCGCCAGCAGCTTGGGGGGCGCAACTGAAGCTTTCTTT
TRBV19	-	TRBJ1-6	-	CASSIATGKANSPLHF	TGTGCCAGTAGTATAGCCACAGGGAAAGCCAATTCACCCCTCCACTTT
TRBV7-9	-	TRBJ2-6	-	CAREVPGANVLTF	TGTGCCAGGGAAGTCCCTGGGGCCAACGTCCTGACTTTC
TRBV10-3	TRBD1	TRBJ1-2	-	CAISESEAGGGYTF	TGTGCCATCAGTGAGTCGGAAGCAGGGGGTGGCTACACCTTC
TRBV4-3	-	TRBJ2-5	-	CASSQDREGVSVETQYF	TGCGCCAGCAGCCAAGATCGCGAAGGAGTAAGTGTGGAGACCCAGTACTTC
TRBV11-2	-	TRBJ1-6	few	CASSAEGLPNSPLHF	TGTGCCAGCAGCGCCGAGGGGCTGCCTAATTCACCCCTCCACTTT
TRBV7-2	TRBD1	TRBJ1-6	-	CASSADRAGPPLHF	TGTGCCAGCAGCGCAGACAGGGCAGGTCCACCCCTCCACTTT
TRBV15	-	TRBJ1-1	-	CATSRGGSATEAFF	TGTGCCACCAGCAGAGGGGGCTCGGCCACTGAAGCTTTCTTT
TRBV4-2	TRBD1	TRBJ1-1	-	CASSQSLGTVKQTEAFF	TGTGCCAGCAGCCAAAGCCTAGGGACAGTTAAACAGACTGAAGCTTTCTTT
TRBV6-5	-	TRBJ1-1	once	CASSTGSAEAFF	TGTGCCAGCAGTACAGGTTCGGCTGAAGCTTTCTTT
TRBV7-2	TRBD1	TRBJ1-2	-	CASSWTGGDGYTF	TGTGCCAGCAGCTGGACAGGGGGCGATGGCTACACCTTC
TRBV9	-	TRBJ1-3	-	CASSPLGAEGNTIYF	TGTGCCAGCAGCCCCCTCGGGGCGGAAGGAAACACCATATATTTT
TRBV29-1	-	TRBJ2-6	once	CSVGAYGANVLTF	TGCAGCGTTGGGGCTTATGGGGCCAACGTCCTGACTTTC
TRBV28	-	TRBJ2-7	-	CASSFPGTDPYEQYF	TGTGCCAGCAGCTTTCCCGGGACGGATCCCTACGAGCAGTACTTC
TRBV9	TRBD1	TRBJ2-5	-	CASSAWTGKGETQYF	TGTGCCAGCAGCGCCTGGACAGGTAAAGGAGAGACCCAGTACTTC
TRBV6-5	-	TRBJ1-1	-	CASIRNTEAFF	TGTGCCAGCATACGAAACACTGAAGCTTTCTTT
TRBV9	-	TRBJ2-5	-	CASSPEYQETQYF	TGTGCCAGCAGCCCCGAGTACCAAGAGACCCAGTACTTC
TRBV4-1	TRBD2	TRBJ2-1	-	CASSQGRGGLYEQFF	TGCGCCAGCAGCCAAGGGCGGGGGGGCCTGTATGAGCAGTTCTTC
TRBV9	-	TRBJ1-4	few	CASSVGSLSSEKLFF	TGTGCCAGCAGCGTAGGATCGCTGTCAAGTGAAAAACTGTTTTTT
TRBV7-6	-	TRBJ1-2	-	CASSLIGPDDGYTF	TGTGCCAGCAGCTTGATCGGCCCAGACGATGGCTACACCTTC
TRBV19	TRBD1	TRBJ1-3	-	CASMGQGADGNTIYF	TGTGCCAGTATGGGACAGGGGGCCGATGGAAACACCATATATTTT
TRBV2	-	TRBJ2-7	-	CASSTAQGSEQYF	TGTGCCAGCAGTACCGCCCAGGGTTCCGAGCAGTACTTC
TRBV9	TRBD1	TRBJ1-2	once	CASSAQGQGDYGYTF	TGTGCCAGCAGCGCTCAGGGACAGGGAGACTATGGCTACACCTTC
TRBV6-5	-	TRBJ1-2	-	CASGERQDYGYTF	TGTGCCAGCGGGGAACGACAGGACTATGGCTACACCTTC
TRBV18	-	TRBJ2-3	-	CASSPGMTDTQYF	TGTGCCAGCTCACCAGGGATGACAGATACGCAGTATTTT
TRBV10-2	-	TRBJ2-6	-	CASSHLGTGANVLTF	TGCGCCAGCAGTCATTTGGGGACTGGGGCCAACGTCCTGACTTTC
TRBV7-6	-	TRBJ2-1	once	CASSLFTGPYNEQFF	TGTGCCAGCAGCCTTTTCACGGGGCCCTACAATGAGCAGTTCTTC
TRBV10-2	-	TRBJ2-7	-	CASSEVAGAGYEQYF	TGCGCCAGCAGTGAGGTCGCGGGGGCTGGCTACGAGCAGTACTTC
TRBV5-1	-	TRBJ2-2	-	CASSLEEWRELFF	TGCGCCAGCAGCTTGGAAGAGTGGCGGGAGCTGTTTTTT
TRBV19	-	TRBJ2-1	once	CASSIQGRHEQFF	TGTGCCAGTAGTATTCAGGGTAGACATGAGCAGTTCTTC
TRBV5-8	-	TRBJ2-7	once	CASSLGREPYEQYF	TGTGCCAGCAGCTTGGGCAGGGAACCCTACGAGCAGTACTTC
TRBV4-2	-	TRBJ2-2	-	CASSQEQGGAGELFF	TGTGCCAGCAGCCAAGAACAGGGCGGGGCCGGGGAGCTGTTTTTT
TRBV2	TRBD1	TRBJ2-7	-	CASGQGGSYEQYF	TGTGCCAGCGGACAGGGGGGGAGCTACGAGCAGTACTTC